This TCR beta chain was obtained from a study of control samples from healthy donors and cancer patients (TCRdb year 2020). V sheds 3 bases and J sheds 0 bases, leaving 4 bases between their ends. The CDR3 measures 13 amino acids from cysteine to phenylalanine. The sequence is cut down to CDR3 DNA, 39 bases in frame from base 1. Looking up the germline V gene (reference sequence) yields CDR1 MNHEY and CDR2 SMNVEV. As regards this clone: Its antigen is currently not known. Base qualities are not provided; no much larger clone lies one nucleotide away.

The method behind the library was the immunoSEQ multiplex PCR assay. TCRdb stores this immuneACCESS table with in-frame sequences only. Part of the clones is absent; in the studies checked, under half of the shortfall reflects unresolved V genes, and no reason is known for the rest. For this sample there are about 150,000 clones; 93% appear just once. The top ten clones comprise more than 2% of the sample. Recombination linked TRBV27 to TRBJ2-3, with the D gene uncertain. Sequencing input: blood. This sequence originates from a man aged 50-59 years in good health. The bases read TGTGCCAGCAGTTTCTCTAGCACAGATACGCAGTATTTT. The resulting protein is CASSFSSTDTQYF.